This TCR beta chain was identified during a study of blood T cell repertoires in COVID-19. At the level of the study: COVID-19 samples from acute and convalescent phases originated in the United States, Italy and Spain. Sources were T cells, B-cell-depleted T cells, or PBMCs; the material itself was cDNA or gDNA.

CDR3 length equals 16 residues. Germline V CDR1 and CDR2: SNHLY, FYNNEI. Trimming left V 2 bases short and J 0 bases short, with 11 bases between. Original methodology: Amplified reference gene primers provided the basis for estimating nucleated cell counts. Assay: immunoSEQ multiplex PCR; the TCRdb copy retains only in-frame clones and omits some. V, J and clone size derive from that table, while D and trimming were established from the DNA sequence. The sample includes 45,000 to 50,000 clones, under 90% of them seen just once. Material for sequencing was peripheral blood. The sequence was obtained from a woman aged 60 to 75 with acute or convalescent COVID-19. The chain employs TRBV2 and TRBJ1-3; perhaps TRBD1 as D (5 bases). CDR3 protein: CASSELLGPSGNTIYF. For the CDR3, the DNA is TGTGCCAGCAGTGAATTGCTGGGGCCCTCTGGAAACACCATATATTTT.